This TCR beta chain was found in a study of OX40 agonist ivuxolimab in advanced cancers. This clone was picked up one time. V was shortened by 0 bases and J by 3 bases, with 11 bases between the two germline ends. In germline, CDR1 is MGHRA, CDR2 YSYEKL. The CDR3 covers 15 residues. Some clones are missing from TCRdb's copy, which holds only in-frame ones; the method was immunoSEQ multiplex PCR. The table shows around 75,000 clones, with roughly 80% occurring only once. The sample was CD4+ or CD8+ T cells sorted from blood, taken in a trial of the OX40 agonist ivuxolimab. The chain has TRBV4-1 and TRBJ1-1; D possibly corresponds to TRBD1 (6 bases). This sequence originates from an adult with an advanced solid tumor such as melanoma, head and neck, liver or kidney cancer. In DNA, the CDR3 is TGCGCCAGCAGCCAAGATTTAAGGGGGGACACTGAAGCTTTCTTT. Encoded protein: CASSQDLRGDTEAFF.